Each of the 24 T cell receptor beta chains below was sequenced from the same sample in a study of blood T cell repertoires in COVID-19. Assay: immunoSEQ multiplex PCR; the TCRdb copy retains only in-frame clones and omits some. The sample contains about 110,000 clones, approximately 81% of which appear only once. Sequencing input: peripheral blood. The receptors were sampled from a man in his forties or fifties with acute or convalescent COVID-19.

The chain uses TRBV5-1 and TRBJ2-2, with unresolved D. V gave up 4 bases and J gave up 4 bases, with 17 bases separating them. Germline assignment: CDR1 SGHRS and CDR2 YFSETQ. The CDR3 extends over 16 amino acids. The CDR3 protein is CASSPGGRGATGELFF. CDR3 in DNA: TGCGCCAGCAGCCCCGGCGGTCGCGGCGCCACCGGGGAGCTGTTTTTT.

This clone showed up just once. The V gene is TRBV4-3, the J gene TRBJ1-1; D remains ambiguous. The CDR3 extends over 15 amino acids. V was trimmed by 0 bases and J by 3 bases, leaving 11 bases between them. CDR1 LGHNA and CDR2 YSLEER come from the germline V gene. The CDR3 DNA reads TGCGCCAGCAGCCAAGATTGGACTCCGGACACTGAAGCTTTCTTT. It yields the protein CASSQDWTPDTEAFF.

This rearrangement joins TRBV5-6 to TRBJ1-3; D is perhaps TRBD1 (5 bases). The CDR3 extends over 16 amino acids. Trimming took off 1 base at V and 0 bases at J, with 11 bases between the two ends. Germline V gene sequence: CDR1 SGHDT, CDR2 YYEEEE. The CDR3 reads CASSLPGVSSGNTIYF. The CDR3 DNA reads as TGTGCCAGCAGCTTGCCGGGGGTGAGCTCTGGAAACACCATATATTTT.

This clone showed up just a few times. The chain carries TRBV18 and TRBJ1-4, with D unclear. The CDR3 extends over 14 amino acids. Per the germline V gene, CDR1 is KGHSH and CDR2 is LQKENI. Trimming left V 2 bases short and J 6 bases short, with 10 bases between. The CDR3 DNA reads as TGTGCCAGCTCACCAGGAGGGTATGATGAAAAACTGTTTTTT. This gives the protein CASSPGGYDEKLFF.

This clone appeared a single time. The chain employs TRBV20-1 and TRBJ2-1, with D tentatively TRBD2 (5 bases). CDR1 and CDR2 from the germline V gene are DFQATT and SNEGSKA (reference sequence). There are 12 residues in the CDR3. Trimming left V 3 bases short and J 7 bases short, with 10 bases between. The CDR3: CSASLAGNEQFF. The CDR3 coding sequence is TGCAGTGCTAGTCTAGCCGGGAATGAGCAGTTCTTC.

The rearrangement joins TRBV7-9 to TRBJ2-1; 11 bases align to TRBD2. J lost 8 bases, V lost 5 bases, and 5 bases had no gene match. The CDR3 totals 14 residues. Germline values: CDR1 SEHNR, CDR2 FQNEAQ (reference sequence). Here the CDR3 DNA reads TGTGCCAGCAGCCCGCCGGGACTAGCGGATGAGCAGTTCTTC. This encodes CASSPPGLADEQFF.

Here the CDR3 DNA reads TGTGCCAGCAGTATCTATAACACCGGGGAGCTGTTTTTT. Translation gives CASSIYNTGELFF. The chain links TRBV6-5 to TRBJ2-2, with D hard to call. Trimming left V 5 bases short and J 2 bases short, with 6 bases between. The germline V gene has CDR1 MNHEY and CDR2 SVGAGI. This CDR3 region has 13 residues.

The J gene is TRBJ1-6, the V gene TRBV11-2; D uncertain. The CDR3 runs 17 residues. Trimming removed 5 bases from V and 7 bases from J, with 21 bases in between. The germline V gene has CDR1 SGHAT and CDR2 FQNNGV. The CDR3 region is CASSQRARGKRNSPLHF. As DNA, the CDR3 is TGTGCCAGCAGCCAAAGGGCCAGAGGGAAGAGAAATTCACCCCTCCACTTT.

V and J are TRBV4-3 and TRBJ2-7, with a tentative D call TRBD2 (5 bases). Germline lookup yields CDR1 LGHNA and CDR2 YSLEER. CDR3 length: 14 residues. V was shortened by 4 bases and J by 3 bases, with 13 bases between the two germline ends. The DNA for the CDR3 is TGCGCCAGCAGCCCACAGCATGGAGGCTACGAGCAGTACTTC. Encoded protein: CASSPQHGGYEQYF.

The chain links TRBV28 to TRBJ2-3; D remains unclear. This CDR3 is built from 13 residues. V lost 6 bases and J 2 bases, leaving 9 bases between the germline ends. Germline CDR1 reads MDHEN; CDR2 reads SYDVKM. The CDR3, as DNA: TGTGCCAGCAGGGGCTCTTTCACAGATACGCAGTATTTT. This sequence encodes CASRGSFTDTQYF.

This clone was seen once. This sequence joins TRBV18 and TRBJ1-1; D is perhaps TRBD1 (5 bases). Per germline, CDR1 KGHSH and CDR2 LQKENI. Trimming took off 4 bases at V and 0 bases at J, with 9 bases between the two ends. The CDR3 has 14 residues. The CDR3 region is CASSQDSMNTEAFF. The CDR3 region has the DNA TGTGCCAGCTCACAAGACAGCATGAACACTGAAGCTTTCTTT.

This clone turned up a few times. This chain uses TRBV28 with TRBJ1-1, with 7 nucleotides matching TRBD1. Germline assignment: CDR1 MDHEN and CDR2 SYDVKM. The CDR3 has 15 residues. J was trimmed by 5 bases and V by 4 bases; bases with no gene match: 10. The CDR3 sequence is CASSSLRQGGTEAFF. The CDR3 DNA follows: TGTGCCAGCAGTTCCCTTCGACAGGGAGGTACTGAAGCTTTCTTT.

The genes are TRBV6-5 and TRBJ2-1, with 10 positions matching TRBD2. The ends lost 6 bases at V and 9 bases at J; junction bases unmatched: 11. CDR1 is MNHEY, CDR2 SVGAGI, per germline. The CDR3 consists of 15 residues. The CDR3 nucleotides read TGTGCCAGCAGCCGCCCAGCGGGAGGGCTTGGTGAGCAGTTCTTC. This translates into CASSRPAGGLGEQFF.

This chain's CDR3 is CASSLSGRSYNEQFF. CDR3 bases: TGTGCCAGCAGTCTGTCAGGGAGGTCCTACAATGAGCAGTTCTTC. This chain links TRBV2 with TRBJ2-1; tentative D call: TRBD2 (6 bases). Per the germline V gene, CDR1 is SNHLY and CDR2 is FYNNEI. Trimming pared 5 bases from V and 1 base from J, leaving 12 bases between. This CDR3 is 15 amino acids long. The complete variable domain, with remaining parts taken from reference TRBV2 and TRBJ2-1, reads EPEVTQTPSHQVTQMGQEVILRCVPISNHLYFYWYRQILGQKVEFLVSFYNNEISEKSEIFDDQFSVERPDGSNFTLKIRSTKLEDSAMYFCASSLSGRSYNEQFFGPGTRLTVL.

The genes are TRBV18 and TRBJ1-2; 9 bases are a match to TRBD1. V gave up 3 bases and J gave up 6 bases; unmatched junction bases: 2. This CDR3 contains 13 residues. Per the germline V gene, CDR1 is KGHSH and CDR2 is LQKENI. The CDR3 sequence: CASSPRTGDGYTF. The CDR3 coding sequence is TGTGCCAGCTCACCTCGGACAGGGGATGGCTACACCTTC.

This chain joins TRBV4-2 and TRBJ2-7; possibly TRBD2 for D (5 bases). This CDR3 is 16 amino acids long. V lost 0 bases, J lost 3 bases, and 15 bases lay in between. CDR1 is LGHNA, CDR2 YNFKEQ, per germline. The CDR3 sequence: CASSQDNWGVIYEQYF. The CDR3 DNA follows: TGTGCCAGCAGCCAAGATAATTGGGGAGTGATCTACGAGCAGTACTTC.

This sequence joins TRBV3-1 (or the pseudogene TRBV3-2) and TRBJ2-1, with a tentative D call TRBD1 (5 bases). V lost 4 bases, J lost 1 base, and 14 bases lay in between. The CDR3 runs 16 residues. From germline, CDR1 is LGHDT and CDR2 YNNKEL (reference sequence). Here the CDR3 reads CASSRPQVTSYNEQFF. The CDR3 DNA is TGTGCCAGCAGCCGCCCACAGGTGACGTCCTACAATGAGCAGTTCTTC.

The CDR3 spells CASSRDRDYGYTF. CDR3 DNA: TGTGCCAGCAGCAGAGACAGGGACTATGGCTACACCTTC. The rearrangement links TRBV11-2 to TRBJ1-2; TRBD1 aligns across 7 bases. Germline assignment: CDR1 SGHAT and CDR2 FQNNGV. The CDR3 is made up of 13 amino acids. The junction had 3 bases not matched to a gene; V was cut back by 5 bases and J by 3 bases.

J is TRBJ2-1 and V is TRBV5-5; 10 bases agree with TRBD2. The CDR3 extends over 15 amino acids. Per the germline V gene, CDR1 is SGHKS and CDR2 is YYEKEE (reference sequence). Germline trimming cut 0 bases from V and 9 bases from J; bases unmatched to any gene: 6. CDR3 bases: TGTGCCAGCAGCTTGGTTAGCGGGAGGCAGGCTGAGCAGTTCTTC. It specifies CASSLVSGRQAEQFF.

This clone was detected a few times. This chain links TRBV4-3 with TRBJ1-2; perhaps TRBD1 as D (5 bases). Trimming removed 5 bases at V and 1 base at J, with 17 bases between. There are 16 residues in the CDR3. Germline CDR1 LGHNA, CDR2 YSLEER. The DNA of the CDR3 is TGCGCCAGCAGCACAGCGGCAGGAGGGGTTAACTATGGCTACACCTTC. Its translation is CASSTAAGGVNYGYTF.

The CDR3 spells CASSLRRVGVHTQYF. The CDR3 DNA follows: TGTGCCAGCAGCTTAAGACGGGTTGGCGTCCATACGCAGTATTTT. The V call is TRBV7-8, the J call TRBJ2-3; D is unresolved. The CDR3 consists of 15 residues. V was clipped by 2 bases and J by 7 bases, with 16 bases between them. CDR1 and CDR2 (germline): SGHVS, FQNEAQ.

This clone was counted once. The chain has TRBV21-1 and TRBJ2-7; whether TRBD2, the table's D call, matches the DNA was not checked. TRBV21-1 is marked as a pseudogene. There are 15 residues in the CDR3. The CDR3 region has the DNA TGTGCCAGCAACCCTCGGGAGCGGGGGGATTACGAGCAGTACTTC. Protein: CASNPRERGDYEQYF.

J is TRBJ2-7 and V is TRBV19; D gene ambiguous. Trimming cost V 5 bases and J 0 bases, with 5 bases left between them. The V gene's germline CDR1 is LNHDA and CDR2 SQIVND (reference sequence). CDR3 size: 12 residues. CDR3 protein: CASSSRSYEQYF. The CDR3, as DNA: TGTGCCAGTAGTTCCCGCTCCTACGAGCAGTACTTC.

The genes are TRBV6-4 and TRBJ2-1; a weak D match, TRBD2 (5 bases). Per the germline V gene, CDR1 is MRHNA and CDR2 is SNTAGT. V was shortened by 0 bases and J by 9 bases, with 12 bases between the two germline ends. The CDR3 is 14 residues long. CDR3: CASSDSGRRSEQFF. CDR3 DNA: TGTGCCAGCAGTGACTCCGGCAGGAGGAGTGAGCAGTTCTTC.